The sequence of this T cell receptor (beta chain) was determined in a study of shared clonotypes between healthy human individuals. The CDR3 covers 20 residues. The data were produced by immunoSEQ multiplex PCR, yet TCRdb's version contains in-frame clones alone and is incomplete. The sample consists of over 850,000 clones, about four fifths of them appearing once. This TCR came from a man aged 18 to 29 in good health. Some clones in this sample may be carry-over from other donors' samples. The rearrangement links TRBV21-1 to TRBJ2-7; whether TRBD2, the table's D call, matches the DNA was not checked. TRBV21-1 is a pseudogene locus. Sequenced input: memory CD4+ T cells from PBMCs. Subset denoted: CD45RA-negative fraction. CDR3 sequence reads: CASSKVGQIRPSGGPYEQYF. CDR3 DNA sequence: TGTGCCAGCAGCAAAGTAGGACAGATCCGGCCTAGCGGGGGACCCTACGAGCAGTACTTC.